What follows are 5 T cell receptor beta chains derived from one specimen sequenced in a study of T cells after yellow fever vaccination. TCRdb re-called the 5' RACE reads through MiXCR, storing one row per CDR3 protein. The data contain approximately 330,000 distinct CDR3 sequences, about 4% of them singletons. The sequencing here drew on PBMCs, taken 5 days after the yellow fever booster vaccination. Every receptor here comes from a man aged 18-30 years who received the YFV17D yellow fever vaccine.

This clonotype was seen repeatedly, ten times or more. V is TRBV3-1 and J is TRBJ2-7; maybe TRBD2 (6 bases). The CDR3 runs 12 residues. Looked up from germline, CDR1 is LGHDT and CDR2 is YNNKEL (reference sequence). Trimming removed 4 bases at V and 3 bases at J, with 7 bases between. CDR3 in DNA: TGTGCCAGCAGCCCCGGGAGCTACGAGCAGTACTTC. It encodes CASSPGSYEQYF.

V is TRBV7-9 and J is TRBJ2-7; possible D gene TRBD2, 7 bases. V gave up 3 bases and J gave up 0 bases, with 15 bases separating them. The CDR3 runs to 16 residues. Germline V lookup: CDR1 SEHNR, CDR2 FQNEAQ (reference sequence). CDR3 sequence: CASSFGGSSGSYEQYV. In DNA form, the CDR3 reads TGTGCCAGCAGCTTCGGGGGCTCTAGCGGCTCCTACGAGCAGTACGTC.

The sample holds a few counts of this clonotype. The genes are TRBV7-2 and TRBJ2-6; D is perhaps TRBD2 (5 bases). The CDR3 sequence is 16 residues long. V lost 4 bases, J lost 0 bases, and 10 bases lay in between. Looked up from germline, CDR1 is SGHTA and CDR2 is FQGNSA. Here the CDR3 DNA reads TGTGCCAGCAGCTCGGACTCCAACTCTGGGGCCAACGTCCTGACTTTC. It codes for CASSSDSNSGANVLTF.

The table lists this clonotype with many counts. CDR3 region: CASSSQESYEQYV. CDR3 DNA sequence: TGTGCCAGCAGCTCCCAGGAGAGCTACGAGCAGTACGTC. The chain is built from TRBV7-8 and TRBJ2-7; no firm D call. The germline V gene has CDR1 SGHVS and CDR2 FQNEAQ. This CDR3 has 13 residues. V gave up 4 bases and J gave up 3 bases, with 10 bases separating them.

V usage is TRBV7-9 and J usage is TRBJ2-3; 8 bases match TRBD2. The germline CDR1 and CDR2 sequences are SEHNR and FQNEAQ (reference sequence). With 0 bases clipped from V and 4 bases from J, the junction kept 6 bases outside the gene matches. The CDR3 is made up of 16 amino acids. CDR3: CASSLAPGGYSDTQYF. CDR3 coding DNA: TGTGCCAGCAGCTTAGCACCGGGGGGGTACTCAGATACGCAGTATTTT. The full variable domain, completed using reference TRBV7-9 and TRBJ2-3, is DTGVSQNPRHKITKRGQNVTFRCDPISEHNRLYWYRQTLGQGPEFLTYFQNEAQLEKSRLLSDRFSAERPKGSFSTLEIQRTEQGDSAMYLCASSLAPGGYSDTQYFGPGTRLTVL.